This is a list of T cell receptor beta chains from one sample in a study of long-term antiretroviral therapy in people with HIV. This table comes from immunoSEQ multiplex PCR, and its TCRdb copy is limited to in-frame clones, with some not included. The sample contains about 38,000 clones, roughly 80% of which appear only once. The sequencing used unsorted PBMCs, collected 1.5 years after starting antiretroviral therapy. The receptors stem from a man younger than 30 with HIV. The CDR3 runs from the conserved cysteine through the conserved F or W. The D gene is left open where the match is weak. Some rows have no size entry. The others give once, few or many, or a class for an expanded clone.

j_call | v_call | clone_size | d_call | cdr3_aa | cdr3_nt
TRBJ2-1 | TRBV2 | . | . | CASRKGASGSSYNEQFF | TGTGCCAGCAGGAAAGGGGCCTCCGGAAGCTCCTACAATGAGCAGTTCTTC
TRBJ2-7 | TRBV14 | . | . | CASTLEGLDEQYF | TGTGCCAGCACACTTGAGGGGCTCGACGAGCAGTACTTC
TRBJ2-3 | TRBV7-2 | . | TRBD2 | CASSLTSGRVLRDTQYF | TGTGCCAGCAGCTTAACTAGCGGGAGGGTTTTAAGAGATACGCAGTATTTT
TRBJ1-1 | TRBV7-2 | . | TRBD1 | CASSLEGTGRSNTEAFF | TGTGCCAGCAGCTTAGAAGGGACAGGGAGATCGAACACTGAAGCTTTCTTT
TRBJ2-2 | TRBV5-3 | . | TRBD2 | CARSFPGGRTGELFF | TGTGCCAGAAGCTTCCCGGGAGGGAGGACCGGGGAGCTGTTTTTT
TRBJ2-7 | TRBV5-1 | . | TRBD2 | CASIVAGFSYEQYF | TGCGCCAGCATTGTAGCGGGCTTCTCCTACGAGCAGTACTTC
TRBJ1-1 | TRBV6-1 | few | . | CASSLRTEPNTEAFF | TGTGCCAGCAGTCTTAGGACAGAGCCGAACACTGAAGCTTTCTTT
TRBJ2-2 | TRBV9 | . | . | CASSVSVSQGSGELFF | TGTGCCAGCAGCGTATCCGTTTCGCAGGGATCCGGGGAGCTGTTTTTT
TRBJ2-1 | TRBV19 | . | . | CASSRQVYNEQFF | TGTGCCAGTAGTAGGCAGGTTTACAATGAGCAGTTCTTC
TRBJ2-2 | TRBV27 | . | TRBD2 | CASSPRIAGGNTGELFF | TGTGCCAGCAGTCCGAGAATAGCGGGAGGAAACACCGGGGAGCTGTTTTTT
TRBJ2-1 | TRBV6-5 | . | . | CASSSQPEISYNEQFF | TGTGCCAGCAGTTCACAACCAGAAATCTCCTACAATGAGCAGTTCTTC
TRBJ2-5 | TRBV6-6 | . | TRBD2 | CASSTGLAGETQYF | TGTGCCAGCAGTACCGGACTAGCGGGAGAGACCCAGTACTTC
TRBJ2-7 | TRBV28 | . | TRBD2 | CASSFGTSGFSYEQYF | TGTGCCAGCAGTTTCGGGACTAGCGGGTTCTCCTACGAGCAGTACTTC
TRBJ1-5 | TRBV5-8 | once | . | CASSLGPDPNQPQHF | TGTGCCAGCAGCTTGGGACCCGACCCCAATCAGCCCCAGCATTTT
TRBJ1-2 | TRBV7-2 | . | TRBD1 | CASSPPGGGLTNYGYTF | TGTGCCAGCAGCCCTCCCGGAGGGGGCTTAACTAACTATGGCTACACCTTC
TRBJ1-3 | TRBV7-2 | . | . | CASSPFAGNTIYF | TGTGCCAGCAGCCCGTTCGCTGGAAACACCATATATTTT
TRBJ2-7 | TRBV14 | . | TRBD1 | CASSNDRAYEQYF | TGTGCCAGCAGCAATGACAGGGCCTACGAGCAGTACTTC
TRBJ2-7 | TRBV4-2 | . | TRBD1 | CASSQAGTGGYEQYF | TGTGCCAGCAGCCAAGCCGGGACAGGGGGCTACGAGCAGTACTTC
TRBJ1-1 | TRBV2 | . | . | CASSEAELNTEAFF | TGTGCCAGCAGTGAAGCCGAGTTGAACACTGAAGCTTTCTTT
TRBJ2-7 | TRBV30 | . | . | CAWSVRGVLGPSPSYEQYF | TGTGCCTGGAGTGTACGCGGAGTCCTCGGCCCCAGTCCCTCCTACGAGCAGTACTTC
TRBJ2-1 | TRBV27 | . | TRBD1 | CASSLYFSVQGHYNEQFF | TGTGCCAGCAGTTTATACTTCTCCGTACAGGGGCACTACAATGAGCAGTTCTTC
TRBJ1-3 | TRBV7-9 | few | TRBD1 | CASRYGQGTSSGNTIYF | TGTGCCAGCAGGTACGGACAGGGAACAAGCTCTGGAAACACCATATATTTT
TRBJ2-1 | TRBV5-4 | . | . | CASSLLAEYNEQFF | TGTGCCAGCAGCTTATTAGCGGAATACAATGAGCAGTTCTTC
TRBJ2-7 | TRBV18 | . | . | CASSPRQGYEQYF | TGTGCCAGCTCACCACGGCAGGGCTACGAGCAGTACTTC
TRBJ1-4 | TRBV19 | . | . | CASGEDSLYEKLFF | TGTGCCAGTGGGGAGGACAGTCTTTATGAAAAACTGTTTTTT
TRBJ2-3 | TRBV15 | . | TRBD2 | CATGGLAGVTQYF | TGTGCCACTGGGGGACTAGCGGGAGTTACGCAGTATTTT
TRBJ1-3 | TRBV11-3 | . | . | CASSPGRGSATGNTIYF | TGTGCCAGCAGCCCGGGGCGGGGGTCCGCCACTGGAAACACCATATATTTT
TRBJ2-7 | TRBV7-8 | . | . | CASSPPASYEQYF | TGTGCCAGCAGCCCACCCGCGTCCTACGAGCAGTACTTC
TRBJ2-1 | TRBV11-2 | . | . | CASSLYRQGMGRGEQFF | TGTGCCAGCAGCTTATATCGCCAGGGGATGGGTCGGGGCGAGCAGTTCTTC
TRBJ2-2 | TRBV28 | few | . | CASSLWDSLNTGELFF | TGTGCCAGCAGTTTATGGGACAGCCTGAACACCGGGGAGCTGTTTTTT
TRBJ2-7 | TRBV19 | few | TRBD2 | CASSHRGGNEQYF | TGTGCCAGTAGTCACCGGGGGGGAAACGAGCAGTACTTC
TRBJ1-1 | TRBV5-4 | . | . | CASSLPDGTEAFF | TGTGCCAGCAGCTTACCGGATGGGACTGAAGCTTTCTTT
TRBJ1-3 | TRBV7-9 | . | . | CASGKQISGNTIYF | TGTGCCAGCGGGAAACAGATCTCTGGAAACACCATATATTTT
TRBJ2-4 | TRBV7-2 | . | . | CASSNQNIQYF | TGTGCCAGCAGCAACCAAAACATTCAGTACTTC
TRBJ1-5 | TRBV29-1 | . | . | CSVGWGEQPQHF | TGCAGCGTTGGTTGGGGCGAACAGCCCCAGCATTTT
TRBJ2-3 | TRBV25-1 | . | TRBD1 | CASSEGTGAHTQYF | TGTGCCAGCAGTGAGGGGACAGGGGCACATACGCAGTATTTT
TRBJ1-3 | TRBV4-3 | once | . | CASSQESFSGNTIYF | TGCGCCAGCAGCCAAGAATCGTTCTCTGGAAACACCATATATTTT
TRBJ2-1 | TRBV27 | . | . | CASSSLRGRDEQFF | TGTGCCAGCAGTTCCCTCCGCGGACGTGATGAGCAGTTCTTC
TRBJ2-7 | TRBV5-1 | . | TRBD1 | CASSFGQGGHEQYF | TGCGCCAGCAGCTTCGGACAGGGGGGACACGAGCAGTACTTC
TRBJ2-1 | TRBV6-6 | . | TRBD2 | CASTRLAGGYEQFF | TGTGCCAGCACCCGACTAGCGGGAGGTTATGAGCAGTTCTTC
TRBJ1-4 | TRBV19 | few | TRBD1 | CASSSRDSPNEKLFF | TGTGCCAGTAGTAGCCGGGACAGCCCTAATGAAAAACTGTTTTTT
TRBJ1-1 | TRBV6-1 | . | . | CASSEVRGRGNTEAFF | TGTGCCAGCAGTGAAGTTCGGGGTCGCGGGAACACTGAAGCTTTCTTT
TRBJ2-3 | TRBV5-1 | . | TRBD2 | CASRTSGRASDTQYF | TGCGCCAGTCGGACTAGCGGGAGGGCCTCAGATACGCAGTATTTT
TRBJ1-5 | TRBV19 | few | . | CASSMELYSNQPQHF | TGTGCCAGTAGTATGGAGCTATATAGCAATCAGCCCCAGCATTTT
TRBJ2-7 | TRBV7-8 | . | . | CASSSGLVYEQYF | TGTGCCAGCAGCTCGGGACTCGTCTACGAGCAGTACTTC
TRBJ1-3 | TRBV6-5 | once | . | CASSQFSGNTIYF | TGTGCCAGCAGTCAGTTCTCTGGAAACACCATATATTTT
TRBJ1-2 | TRBV19 | few | . | CASSIEGYTF | TGTGCCAGTAGTATAGAAGGCTACACCTTC
TRBJ2-5 | TRBV2 | . | TRBD2 | CASMLAGVRETQYF | TGTGCCAGCATGCTAGCGGGAGTACGGGAGACCCAGTACTTC
TRBJ1-1 | TRBV4-3 | once | . | CASSPRQSWDTEAFF | TGCGCCAGCAGCCCCCGACAGAGTTGGGACACTGAAGCTTTCTTT
TRBJ2-5 | TRBV5-6 | . | . | CASSGVGVETQYF | TGTGCCAGCAGCGGTGTGGGGGTGGAGACCCAGTACTTC
TRBJ1-1 | TRBV19 | few | . | CASRGLGAFF | TGTGCCAGCCGGGGCCTCGGGGCTTTCTTT
TRBJ2-3 | TRBV4-1 | . | TRBD2 | CASSQDLTSGGSTDTQYF | TGCGCCAGCAGCCAAGACCTGACTAGCGGAGGTAGCACAGATACGCAGTATTTT
TRBJ2-3 | TRBV29-1 | . | . | CSVDAPRPRTVDTQYF | TGCAGCGTTGATGCCCCGCGACCTCGGACGGTAGATACGCAGTATTTT
TRBJ1-5 | TRBV27 | . | TRBD1 | CASSPWRDRGTSSNQPQHF | TGTGCCAGCAGTCCCTGGCGGGACAGGGGTACTTCTAGCAATCAGCCCCAGCATTTT
TRBJ2-7 | TRBV27 | . | TRBD1 | CASSFSDRGYEQYF | TGTGCCAGCAGTTTCAGCGACAGGGGCTACGAGCAGTACTTC
TRBJ2-1 | TRBV19 | . | TRBD1 | CASSPTGGRDNEQFF | TGTGCCAGTAGCCCAACAGGGGGCCGGGACAATGAGCAGTTCTTC
TRBJ1-1 | TRBV5-1 | . | . | CASSLDGSGTEAFF | TGCGCCAGCAGCTTGGACGGGTCGGGGACTGAAGCTTTCTTT
TRBJ2-1 | TRBV2 | . | . | CASRIAPSSYNEQFF | TGTGCCAGCAGGATAGCGCCGAGCTCCTACAATGAGCAGTTCTTC
TRBJ2-1 | TRBV5-4 | once | . | CASQRALGVDEQFF | TGTGCCAGCCAAAGAGCACTAGGAGTCGATGAGCAGTTCTTC